This T cell receptor beta chain was sequenced in a study of cytomegalovirus exposure and HLA in healthy donors (dated by TCRdb to about 2017). With regard to the full study: An earlier analysis of approximately 640 of the donors reported 250 to 350 Gb of sequence data and some 120 million unique TCR beta sequences from 190 million or so T cells. Donor age, sex, ethnicity and CMV serostatus were compiled together with the repertoire data. Rather than drawing on any new phenotypic data, the later analysis identified candidate immune exposures from TCR beta sequences and the way those sequences occurred across donors. All discovery cohort repertoires had been generated on a single sequencing platform. Among the approximately 420 genotyped donors, around 79% belonged to the genetic ancestry cluster associated with self-reported Caucasian donors. A later analysis re-examined previously published TCR beta repertoires from 600 to 700 donors and added high-resolution HLA genotyping to investigate patterns of TCR occurrence. Across 300 to 400 genotyped donors of the cohort, an average of approximately 220,000 unique TCR beta nucleotide sequences per donor were sequenced, and roughly a sixth of those sequences were non-productive. A later genetic analysis used genome-wide SNP genotypes for about 55% of the 666 donors, treating that subset as a discovery cohort. To predict cytomegalovirus infection status, the study combined high-throughput TCR immunosequencing, statistical association of individual TCRs with disease status, and machine learning. The aim of the study was to test whether cataloging public T cell receptors could identify signatures of past pathogen exposure. Using immunosequencing, the study profiled T cell repertoires from about 610 subjects and related those repertoires to cytomegalovirus serostatus. Typing coverage varied by locus: about 629-640 donors for A, B, C, DRB1 and DQB1; approximately 560 for DQA1; over 600 for DPA1; roughly 450 for DPB1. In addition to the first cohort of 500 to 850 subjects, a separate validation cohort of approximately 130 different subjects was used. Roughly five DR-DQ haplotypes were handled as single units for association and clustering, since linkage in the cohort was strong. Approximately 300 gigabases of sequencing data and 70 million to 100 million unique TCR sequences made up an early release that covered 640 HLA-typed donors. Both class I and class II loci were covered by HLA typing, at four-digit resolution. An earlier analysis of some 500 of the donors used high-throughput TCR beta sequencing to judge whether each TCR beta V gene segment behaved as functional or pseudogenic. Results and caveats for the whole study, not just this receptor: A later analysis found that TCR association rates varied across HLA loci, with DRB1 alleles showing the most associated TCRs and HLA-C alleles the fewest. The presence/absence analyses assumed that sequencing depth was roughly uniform across donors, and that assumption may not be true. The sequencing pipeline was judged likely to have produced a cluster of highly shared sequence variants as a technical artifact. The authors suggested that the approach could potentially be extended to other disease states and immunological phenotypes. Because some donors lacked HLA typing at each locus, the association tests relied only on the typed subset. Because counts were too low, roughly 18 rarely observed V segments, including chromosome 9 orphons, were left out of the earlier analysis of about 620 of the donors. Cytomegalovirus status was reported to be diagnosed by the classifier with high specificity and sensitivity in both the original and validation cohorts. A later analysis found that most CMV-associated TCR beta chains appeared HLA-restricted, with HLA associations seemingly driven largely by CMV exposure. Some IMGT-functional V segments, including TRBV6-2 and TRBV6-3, could not be distinguished by the 87-base-pair reads and were therefore excluded. A further reported finding was that TCR beta sequences accurately predicted the HLA-A and HLA-B alleles for most subjects in the first cohort. This cohort had only TCR beta chains sequenced, and the lack of alpha or paired-chain data limited which features could be detected. A later analysis found that HLA-associated TCR beta chains were more clonally expanded and had lower generation probabilities than equally common non-associated chains. In a later genetic analysis, a missense DCLRE1C variant was associated with V-gene and J-gene trimming of TCR beta chains, and the association was replicated in an independent cohort. While some public TCRs were present in many individuals, most TCR sequences turned up only very rarely across donors. Linkage disequilibrium might explain the correlated functional status among segregating V segments, but an unknown experimental factor could not be ruled out. In an earlier analysis of around 600 of the donors, most TCR beta V segments appeared in productive rearrangements about 87% or about 30% of the time, broadly matching IMGT annotations. A few of the identified cytomegalovirus-associated TCR beta chains were confirmed in vitro to be specific for cytomegalovirus antigens. A later genetic analysis reported fewer N-insertions in productive TCRs among donors in an Asian-associated ancestry cluster than the roughly 720-donor mean. At a false discovery rate of 0.05, a later analysis linked about 17,000 TCR beta sequences to specific HLA alleles. The study listed 150 to 200 TCR beta chains as associated with cytomegalovirus. CMV serostatus was the only immune exposure information available for the cohort. When HLA alleles, especially DR and DQ, strongly co-occurred, attributing TCR associations to individual alleles was difficult. In a later analysis, several top co-occurrence clusters were reported to appear linked to parvovirus B19, influenza, CMV and Epstein-Barr virus.

Taken from the germline V gene, the CDR1 and CDR2 loops are SGHTA and FQGTGA. Measured from the cysteine to the phenylalanine, the CDR3 is 15 residues long. Just CDR3 DNA is preserved here, 45 bases in frame from base 1. V loses 5 bases, J loses 2 bases, and the germline ends lie 14 bases apart. Comment on this clone: The target of this receptor is not known. The sample holds no much larger clone one base away, and base qualities are not on file.

Receptors were amplified or captured by the immunoSEQ multiplex PCR assay. For the multiplex PCR, a mixture combining 60 forward primers for TCR Vbeta segments and 13 reverse primers for TCR Jbeta segments was used. Amplification of the CDR3 region of rearranged TCR beta genes was performed with a multiplex PCR assay on genomic DNA. The amplified TCR beta libraries were sequenced on the Illumina HiSeq System as 87-base-pair reads. The study's processing was this. A later analysis tallied 75 million to 95 million unique TCR beta chains across the 666 repertoires, and around 10 million of those chains were shared by two or more donors. To remove PCR and sequencing errors, raw reads were error-corrected and collapsed into unique sequences using a nearest-neighbor algorithm that merged closely related sequences. CDR3 sequences were aligned to IMGT reference sequences to assign V, D and J gene segments. Each retained sequence needed at least a six-nucleotide match to both a V gene segment and a J gene segment. A rearrangement counted as productive if the CDR3 had no stop codons and remained in frame with V and J, and every other rearrangement counted as non-productive. Following IMGT convention, CDR3 was defined as the stretch from the second conserved V-encoded cysteine up to the conserved J-encoded phenylalanine. In an earlier analysis of 500 to 650 of the donors, sequences lacking an unambiguous match to a single V gene segment were excluded. An earlier analysis of 500 to 700 of the donors classified V segments as functional when productive rearrangements were above 56.7% and as segregating when the standard deviation between donors was above 5%. A statistical classification framework was built to diagnose cytomegalovirus status from the catalog of TCR beta chain sequences. In a later analysis, V and J genes were assigned by comparing TCR nucleotide sequences against IMGT/GENE-DB human TR gene sequences. The TCRdist pipeline was used in a later analysis to assign CDR3 sequences and most-parsimonious VDJ recombination scenarios. A later analysis defined each TCR beta chain by its CDR3 amino acid sequence plus V-gene family, and excluded reads lacking a unique V-gene family. To address suspected cross-contamination and a sequencing artifact, a later analysis removed 592 highly shared, low-generation-probability nucleotide sequences. For each public chain, a later analysis derived a clonal expansion index from normalized ranks of inferred template counts within each repertoire. In a later analysis, generation probabilities were computed with a VDJ recombination model fitted to out-of-frame rearrangements, and the resulting probabilities were checked against IGoR. A later analysis scored TCR-TCR, TCR-HLA and TCR-CMV co-occurrence with hypergeometric tests, applying a repertoire-size bias correction to TCR pairs. In a later analysis, false discovery rates were estimated by permuting HLA or CMV assignments 20 times. In a later analysis, co-occurring TCRs were grouped with DBSCAN, and TCRdist sequence similarity was added when clustering was performed within HLA-allele-positive subsets. Repertoires with fewer than 30,000 or more than 120,000 public chains were left out of co-occurrence clustering, as were roughly five repertoires with anomalous nucleotide sharing. TCRdb took this table from immuneACCESS and kept in-frame rearrangements with V and J called. Such tables lack part of the clones; where checked against another copy, unresolved V genes explain under half of the gap, and the rest is unexplained. D and trimming were read from the DNA, whereas the V and J calls and clone size are those reported in that table. Across this sample there are tens of thousands of clones, with about 85% seen only once. Of the sample, around 10% is held by the ten largest clones.

The cohort consisted of hundreds of healthy bone marrow donors. At the time of sampling, all cohort members were nominally healthy, though unrecorded immune exposures were likely present. The donor was CMV seronegative and belonged to the group of 350 or so seronegative cohort members. Every donor gave a peripheral blood sample, and the peripheral blood mononuclear cells from that sample were used for TCR beta sequencing. Genomic DNA extraction from the blood cell samples was performed with the Qiagen DNeasy Blood Extraction Kit. The receptor's source is a female donor in good health and CMV-seronegative. The sequencing input was PBMCs. In this chain, TRBV7-3 is recombined with TRBJ2-3; the D gene is possibly TRBD2, with 5 bases matching. The CDR3 reads as follows: CASSQGGLNTDTQYF. The bases read TGTGCCAGCAGCCAAGGAGGACTTAACACAGATACGCAGTATTTT.